This T cell receptor beta chain stems from a study of blood T cells in healthy people across ages. General study points: More naive CD4+ cells and higher diversity marked long-lived donors relative to aged donors.

Trimming cost V 6 bases and J 9 bases; bases outside gene matches: 6. The CDR3 covers 13 residues. In the case of this clonotype: As yet, its antigen is unknown.

Then a second PCR, running about 6 to 12 cycles, was carried out with a sample-barcoded 5' primer and a J-beta primer mix. The authors tagged each cDNA molecule using a template-switch adaptor with 12 random nucleotides. One entry per CDR3 protein, called by TCRdb with MiXCR from the 5' RACE reads. The data contain 1.5 million to 2 million distinct CDR3 sequences, 28% of them singletons. Caucasian individuals from Russia who were healthy and aged roughly 6 to 100 acted as donors. Total RNA, at least 5.5 micrograms per sample, came from PBMCs. The J gene is TRBJ2-1, the V gene TRBV12-3 or TRBV12-4, with 9 nucleotides matching TRBD1. The sample comprised blood. The TCR was taken from a woman aged 25 to 39 in good health. CDR3 bases: TGTGCCAGCAGGCGCGGACAGGGGAGTGAGCAGTTCTTC. Amino acids: CASRRGQGSEQFF.